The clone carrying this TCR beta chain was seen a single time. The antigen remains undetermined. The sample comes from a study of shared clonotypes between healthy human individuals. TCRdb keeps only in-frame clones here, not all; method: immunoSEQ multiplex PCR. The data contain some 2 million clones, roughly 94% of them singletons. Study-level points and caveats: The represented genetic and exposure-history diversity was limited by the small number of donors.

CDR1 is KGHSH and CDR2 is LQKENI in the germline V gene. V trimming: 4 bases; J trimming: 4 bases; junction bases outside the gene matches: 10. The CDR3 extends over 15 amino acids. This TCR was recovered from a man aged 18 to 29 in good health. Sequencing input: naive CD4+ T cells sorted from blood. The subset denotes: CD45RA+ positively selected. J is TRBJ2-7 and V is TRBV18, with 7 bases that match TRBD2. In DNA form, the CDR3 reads TGTGCCAGCTCACGGGCTAGCGGACCCGGATACGAGCAGTACTTC. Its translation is CASSRASGPGYEQYF. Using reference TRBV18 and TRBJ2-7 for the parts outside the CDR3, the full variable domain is NAGVMQNPRHLVRRRGQEARLRCSPMKGHSHVYWYRQLPEEGLKFMVYLQKENIIDESGMPKERFSAEFPKEGPSILRIQQVVRGDSAAYFCASSRASGPGYEQYFGPGTRLTVT.